These 29 T cell receptor beta chains were sequenced from one sample in a study of T cell responses to AZD1222 COVID-19 vaccine. Here immunoSEQ multiplex PCR was the method, and the copy in TCRdb shows in-frame clones only, minus some. The sample holds about 70,000 clones, 84% seen once. Sequences were derived from peripheral blood, sampled on day 0 of AZD1222 vaccination. The source of these receptors is an adult in good health.

This clone was seen only once. CDR3 DNA sequence: TGTGCCATCAGTGAATCAGGACAAAGTAATTCACCCCTCCACTTT. Its protein product is CAISESGQSNSPLHF. The rearrangement uses TRBV10-3 and TRBJ1-6; weak D call: TRBD1 (5 bases). The V and J ends lost 3 bases and 6 bases respectively, with 12 bases between them. Germline CDR1 is ENHRY and CDR2 is SYGVKD. This CDR3 is built from 15 residues.

The CDR3 region is CASSQGQGEPNSPLHF. CDR3 DNA: TGTGCCAGCAGCCAGGGACAGGGGGAACCTAATTCACCCCTCCACTTT. This chain joins TRBV11-2 and TRBJ1-6; the match to TRBD1 covers 11 bases. V lost 5 bases to trimming and J lost 6 bases; unmatched junction nucleotides: 6. Germline assignment: CDR1 SGHAT and CDR2 FQNNGV. CDR3 length: 16 residues.

The chain carries TRBV7-8 and TRBJ2-1; 12 positions agree with TRBD1. Unmatched junction bases numbered 11, after V lost 5 bases and J lost 6 bases. This CDR3 has 17 residues. The germline gives CDR1 SGHVS, CDR2 FQNEAQ. The CDR3: CASSPRRDRGRLNEQFF. CDR3 nucleotides: TGTGCCAGCAGCCCAAGGCGGGACAGGGGGCGACTCAATGAGCAGTTCTTC. The whole variable domain, filled in from reference TRBV7-8 and TRBJ2-1, reads GAGVSQSPRYKVAKRGQDVALRCDPISGHVSLFWYQQALGQGPEFLTYFQNEAQLDKSGLPSDRFFAERPEGSVSTLKIQRTQQEDSAVYLCASSPRRDRGRLNEQFFGPGTRLTVL.

Only a few counts were recorded for this clone. This chain uses TRBV20-1 with TRBJ2-7; D gene uncertain. CDR3 length: 10 amino acids. V shed 0 bases and J shed 6 bases, with 3 bases lying between them. Germline V CDR1 and CDR2: DFQATT, SNEGSKA (reference sequence). The CDR3 is CSARETEQYF. The CDR3 DNA reads TGCAGTGCTAGAGAAACCGAGCAGTACTTC.

The chain combines TRBV6-5 with TRBJ1-1; D possibly corresponds to TRBD1 (6 bases). Germline CDR1 is MNHEY and CDR2 is SVGAGI. V lost 2 bases and J lost 1, with 11 bases in between. The length of the CDR3 is 15 residues. CDR3: CASSYPGTRNTEAFF. The CDR3 DNA follows: TGTGCCAGCAGTTACCCTGGGACAAGGAACACTGAAGCTTTCTTT.

The rearrangement uses TRBV2 and TRBJ1-5; perhaps TRBD1 as D (6 bases). CDR1 is SNHLY and CDR2 is FYNNEI in the germline V gene. The CDR3 contains 13 residues. V was cut by 6 bases and J by 5 bases, with 11 bases left in between. As DNA, the CDR3 is TGTGCCAGCAGCGGGCAGGGGTATCAGCCCCAGCATTTT. This translates into CASSGQGYQPQHF.

V usage is TRBV5-1 and J usage is TRBJ1-1, with D perhaps TRBD1 (5 bases). The CDR3 contains 14 residues. Trimming took 3 bases from V and 0 from J, leaving 9 bases between them. The germline gives CDR1 SGHRS, CDR2 YFSETQ. The CDR3 reads CASSSQGMNTEAFF. The CDR3 DNA follows: TGCGCCAGCAGCTCGCAGGGAATGAACACTGAAGCTTTCTTT.

This chain links TRBV19 with TRBJ1-1; D not resolved. Trimming stripped 10 bases from V and 8 bases from J, with 17 bases between. The CDR3 spans 12 residues. CDR1 is LNHDA and CDR2 is SQIVND in the germline V gene (reference sequence). The DNA of the CDR3 is TGTGCCACCCGACCCTCTTCAGACGAAGCTTTCTTT. As protein: CATRPSSDEAFF.

Concerning this clone: Additional DNA sequences in this sample encode the identical CDR3. The rearrangement uses TRBV18 and TRBJ1-5, with D possibly matching TRBD1 (5 bases). Trimming stripped 3 bases from V and 7 bases from J, with 10 bases between. Germline-derived CDR1 and CDR2 are KGHSH and LQKENI. The CDR3 extends over 13 amino acids. In nucleotides, the CDR3 is TGTGCCAGCTCACCGGGCAGGGACCAGCCCCAGCATTTT. Residues: CASSPGRDQPQHF.

The genes are TRBV2 and TRBJ1-1; 7 bases are a match to TRBD1. Per the germline V gene, CDR1 is SNHLY and CDR2 is FYNNEI. The ends lost 4 bases at V and 1 base at J; junction bases unmatched: 3. This CDR3 is 14 amino acids long. The CDR3 DNA is TGTGCCAGCAGTGGAAGACAGGGGAACACTGAAGCTTTCTTT. Translation gives CASSGRQGNTEAFF.

The rearrangement joins TRBV28 to TRBJ2-7; D ambiguous. V gave up 5 bases and J gave up 2 bases, with 10 bases separating them. The CDR3 covers 13 residues. Germline CDR1 reads MDHEN; CDR2 reads SYDVKM. The CDR3 here is CASSVGGPYEQYF. DNA for the CDR3: TGTGCCAGCAGTGTTGGTGGACCCTACGAGCAGTACTTC.

This chain uses TRBV21-1 with TRBJ2-3; the DNA was not used to check the table's D call, TRBD1. TRBV21-1 is tagged as a pseudogene. The CDR3 covers 15 residues. CDR3 protein: CASSKEGRRTDTQYF. CDR3 sequence (DNA): TGTGCCAGCAGCAAAGAGGGGCGGCGCACAGATACGCAGTATTTT.

The chain employs TRBV9 and TRBJ1-6; TRBD1 is a possible D gene (5 bases). Per germline, CDR1 SGDLS and CDR2 YYNGEE. The CDR3 is made up of 17 amino acids. Trimming stripped 0 bases from V and 6 bases from J, with 16 bases between. CDR3 in DNA: TGTGCCAGCAGCGTAGGCTCGCCTCGGGGGTTTAATTCACCCCTCCACTTT. Its translation is CASSVGSPRGFNSPLHF.

The chain joins TRBV20-1 to TRBJ1-2; 8 bases align to TRBD1. Germline-derived CDR1 and CDR2 are DFQATT and SNEGSKA (reference sequence). This CDR3 is 11 amino acids long. V dropped 5 bases and J dropped 6; count of bases not matched to a gene: 2. In DNA form, the CDR3 reads TGCAGTGCTCGACAGGGGAATGGCTACACCTTC. Amino acid sequence: CSARQGNGYTF.

V gene TRBV18 combines with J gene TRBJ2-1, with D hard to call. V was trimmed by 4 bases and J by 6 bases, leaving 10 bases between them. This CDR3 region has 13 residues. Germline lookup yields CDR1 KGHSH and CDR2 LQKENI. CDR3 in DNA: TGTGCCAGCTCACTTACAAGGTTCAATGAGCAGTTCTTC. Translation: CASSLTRFNEQFF.

V is TRBV28 and J is TRBJ1-5, with unresolved D. This CDR3 region has 12 residues. The ends were cut back, 5 bases at V and 6 bases at J, with 8 bases in the middle. CDR1 is MDHEN, CDR2 SYDVKM, per germline. The chain's CDR3 is CASSTGGQPQHF. The CDR3 nucleotides read TGTGCCAGCAGTACCGGCGGTCAGCCCCAGCATTTT.

V gene TRBV6-2 or TRBV6-3 combines with J gene TRBJ2-1; 15 positions match TRBD2. This CDR3 has 16 amino acids. The germline gives CDR1 MNHEY, CDR2 SVGEGT. V gave up 4 bases and J gave up 9 bases; unmatched junction bases: 7. The CDR3: CASSLGTSGGRSEQFF. The CDR3 DNA reads TGTGCCAGCAGTTTAGGGACTAGCGGGGGGCGTTCTGAGCAGTTCTTC.

V gene TRBV4-1 combines with J gene TRBJ1-2, with 10 bases fitting TRBD1. J gave up 6 bases and V 4 bases, and 5 bases lay outside the gene matches. Per the germline V gene, CDR1 is MGHRA and CDR2 is YSYEKL. The CDR3 loop spans 14 amino acids. This chain's CDR3 is CASSRTGGDDGYTF. In DNA, the CDR3 is TGCGCCAGCAGCCGGACAGGGGGGGACGATGGCTACACCTTC.

This clone was counted a few times. The genes are TRBV30 and TRBJ1-2, with 7 bases aligning to TRBD1. The germline V gene has CDR1 GTSNPN and CDR2 SVGIG (reference sequence). The trim removed 2 bases at V and 7 bases at J, leaving 4 bases unmatched. The CDR3 runs to 12 residues. CDR3 coding DNA: TGTGCCTGGAGTTCAGGGACAGTTGGCTACACCTTC. It is translated as CAWSSGTVGYTF.

The J gene is TRBJ1-6, the V gene TRBV28; possibly TRBD1 for D (5 bases). V was clipped by 7 bases and J by 3 bases, with 16 bases between them. The CDR3 runs 16 residues. Germline V gene lookup returns CDR1 MDHEN and CDR2 SYDVKM. The CDR3 nucleotides are TGTGCCAGCACTTGGGGGGGGAGTAACTATAATTCACCCCTCCACTTT. Translation gives CASTWGGSNYNSPLHF.

V usage is TRBV6-5 and J usage is TRBJ2-1; perhaps D is TRBD1 or TRBD2 (5 bases each). This CDR3 has 12 residues. Between the trimmed V and J ends, which lost 2 bases and 7 bases, there was a span of 6 bases. Looked up from germline, CDR1 is MNHEY and CDR2 is SVGAGI. Here the CDR3 reads CASSYEGNEQFF. The CDR3, as DNA: TGTGCCAGCAGTTACGAGGGGAATGAGCAGTTCTTC.

The chain is built from TRBV6-4 and TRBJ1-2, with TRBD1 matching over 11 bases. V lost 0 bases, J lost 3 bases, and 0 bases stayed unmatched. Germline assignment: CDR1 MRHNA and CDR2 SNTAGT. The CDR3 runs to 15 residues. CDR3 nucleotides: TGTGCCAGCAGTGACTCGGGACAGGGGGACTATGGCTACACCTTC. The encoded protein is CASSDSGQGDYGYTF.

The chain recombines TRBV24-1 with TRBJ2-1; D is perhaps TRBD2 (5 bases). The CDR3 loop spans 14 amino acids. Germline loops: CDR1 KGHDR, CDR2 SFDVKD. V was cut by 4 bases and J by 7 bases, with 13 bases left in between. The CDR3 nucleotides read TGTGCCACCAGTGACCCCCGAGGGTCGAATGAGCAGTTCTTC. This gives the protein CATSDPRGSNEQFF.

Comments on this clone: Other DNA sequences in the same sample also yield this CDR3. The chain uses TRBV28 and TRBJ1-2, with D possibly TRBD1 on 6 matching bases. The V end was cut by 6 bases, the J end by 7 bases, with 9 bases between. Germline assignment: CDR1 MDHEN and CDR2 SYDVKM. The CDR3 is 11 residues long. CDR3 protein: CASSRGGGYTF. CDR3 coding DNA: TGTGCCAGCAGCCGAGGGGGTGGCTACACCTTC.

The V gene is TRBV3-1 (or the pseudogene TRBV3-2), the J gene TRBJ2-7; the match to TRBD2 covers 8 bases. The junction had 8 bases not matched to a gene; V was cut back by 0 bases and J by 4 bases. The CDR3 contains 16 residues. Germline V gene data show CDR1 as LGHDT and CDR2 as YNNKEL (reference sequence). CDR3 DNA sequence: TGTGCCAGCAGCCAAGATAACGGGGGGGCCTTTTACGAGCAGTACTTC. This encodes CASSQDNGGAFYEQYF.

This clone was picked up one time. The J gene is TRBJ2-6, the V gene TRBV25-1, with D uncertain. V shed 1 base and J shed 4 bases, with 2 bases lying between them. Germline CDR1 and CDR2: MGHDK and SYGVNS. The CDR3 length is 13 residues. DNA of the CDR3: TGTGCCAGCAGTGAATCCGGGGCCAACGTCCTGACTTTC. The encoded protein is CASSESGANVLTF.

A single count supports this clone. As DNA, the CDR3 is TGTGCCAGCAGCTTGAGCTCCTATAATTCACCCCTCCACTTT. It translates to CASSLSSYNSPLHF. The V and J genes are TRBV5-6 and TRBJ1-6; D ambiguous. The CDR3 contains 14 residues. Per germline, CDR1 SGHDT and CDR2 YYEEEE. Trimming cost V 1 base and J 0 bases, with 2 bases left between them.

The chain carries TRBV6-5 and TRBJ1-4; TRBD1 might be the D (5 bases). Germline V gives CDR1 MNHEY, CDR2 SVGAGI. With 6 bases removed from V and 6 bases from J, the gap between germline ends came to 14 bases. CDR3 length: 14 residues. CDR3 loop: CASSPYGTHEKLFF. CDR3 nucleotides: TGTGCCAGCAGCCCCTACGGGACGCATGAAAAACTGTTTTTT.

The rearrangement uses TRBV14 and TRBJ1-4, with TRBD1 as a possible D gene (5 bases). Germline values: CDR1 SGHDN, CDR2 FVKESK. The CDR3 runs 16 residues. Trimming removed 4 bases at V and 0 bases at J, with 12 bases between. The CDR3 is CASSRWGGATNEKLFF. DNA for the CDR3: TGTGCCAGCAGCCGATGGGGGGGAGCAACTAATGAAAAACTGTTTTTT.